Listed below are T cell receptor beta chains from one sample, sequenced in a study of Graves' ophthalmopathy and Graves' hyperthyroidism. One entry per CDR3 protein results from TCRdb running MiXCR on the multiplex PCR reads. The repertoire includes 350,000 to 400,000 distinct CDR3 sequences, about 16% of them detected once, and around 6.6% sits in the top ten. The specimen sequenced was peripheral blood. The receptor set was obtained from a woman aged 18-29 years with stable Graves' hyperthyroidism. CDR3s leave out the opening cysteine and the closing phenylalanine or tryptophan. A D gene is named only where the DNA matches it firmly. The listing skips clone size in some rows; elsewhere it reads once, few, many or a size class.

CDR3: ASSPHRGRNEQY
size: NA
D: TRBD1
J: TRBJ2-7
V: TRBV5-4

CDR3: ASSPLGLGYT
size: many
D: NA
J: TRBJ1-2
V: TRBV7-6

CDR3: ASAAGTGKFGELF
size: many
D: TRBD1
J: TRBJ2-2
V: TRBV19

CDR3: ASSNGQAGWEETQY
size: many
D: NA
J: TRBJ2-5
V: TRBV12-3/TRBV12-4

CDR3: ASTSGAAGNTIY
size: many
D: NA
J: TRBJ1-3
V: TRBV5-1

CDR3: ASSVEGASYEQY
size: many
D: TRBD1
J: TRBJ2-7
V: TRBV9

CDR3: ASSPGTASGPLH
size: many
D: TRBD1
J: TRBJ1-6
V: TRBV12-3/TRBV12-4

CDR3: ASSEMIKGDRGYT
size: many
D: NA
J: TRBJ1-2
V: TRBV6-1

CDR3: ASSYGTGGIETQY
size: many
D: TRBD1
J: TRBJ2-5
V: TRBV6-5

CDR3: SARSGYGTEAF
size: many
D: NA
J: TRBJ1-1
V: TRBV20-1

CDR3: ATSALDRPGAGELF
size: many
D: TRBD1
J: TRBJ2-2
V: TRBV24-1

CDR3: ASSEALYLGGTAF
size: NA
D: NA
J: TRBJ1-1
V: TRBV6-1

CDR3: ASSLATQRGETQY
size: many
D: NA
J: TRBJ2-5
V: TRBV7-9

CDR3: ATSRPGTVSYEQY
size: few
D: TRBD1
J: TRBJ2-7
V: TRBV15

CDR3: ASSGRDTGNYGYT
size: NA
D: NA
J: TRBJ1-2
V: TRBV12-3/TRBV12-4

CDR3: ASSPDGGWNTEAF
size: many
D: NA
J: TRBJ1-1
V: TRBV5-1

CDR3: ASSLTGAYNEQF
size: NA
D: NA
J: TRBJ2-1
V: TRBV11-2

CDR3: ASSLYRDSYNSPLH
size: many
D: NA
J: TRBJ1-6
V: TRBV7-8

CDR3: ASSPRRANTDAF
size: NA
D: NA
J: TRBJ1-1
V: TRBV12-3/TRBV12-4

CDR3: ASSLTGDDNSPLH
size: NA
D: TRBD1
J: TRBJ1-6
V: TRBV28

CDR3: SVELAANQPQH
size: many
D: NA
J: TRBJ1-5
V: TRBV29-1

CDR3: ASSSRLAGGPAGELF
size: many
D: TRBD2
J: TRBJ2-2
V: TRBV6-4

CDR3: ASSQEGRNRAGYT
size: many
D: NA
J: TRBJ1-2
V: TRBV4-2

CDR3: ASSTQGLGDEQY
size: many
D: TRBD1
J: TRBJ2-7
V: TRBV7-2

CDR3: ASGLEGVGWAKNIQY
size: few
D: NA
J: TRBJ2-4
V: TRBV12-5

CDR3: ATSDRLAGGPGETQY
size: many
D: TRBD2
J: TRBJ2-5
V: TRBV24-1

CDR3: ASSTTTGNTEAF
size: many
D: NA
J: TRBJ1-1
V: TRBV7-8

CDR3: ASNPIAGTTGELF
size: many
D: TRBD2
J: TRBJ2-2
V: TRBV6-1

CDR3: ASSLLGGEQPQH
size: many
D: NA
J: TRBJ1-5
V: TRBV27

CDR3: ASSNEMNTEAF
size: many
D: NA
J: TRBJ1-1
V: TRBV6-1

CDR3: ASSYGGQPVSGYT
size: NA
D: NA
J: TRBJ1-2
V: TRBV5-1

CDR3: ATSDHEGYT
size: many
D: NA
J: TRBJ1-2
V: TRBV24-1

CDR3: ASSSHRGGGQPQH
size: many
D: TRBD1
J: TRBJ1-5
V: TRBV6-5

CDR3: ASRLRGAQPQH
size: many
D: TRBD1
J: TRBJ1-5
V: TRBV2

CDR3: ASRTGAYGYT
size: many
D: NA
J: TRBJ1-2
V: TRBV2

CDR3: ASSEAGGSNQPQH
size: many
D: NA
J: TRBJ1-5
V: TRBV2

CDR3: SVLTSGTGPTYGYT
size: many
D: TRBD1
J: TRBJ1-2
V: TRBV29-1

CDR3: SARPEVGTVKY
size: NA
D: TRBD1
J: TRBJ2-4
V: TRBV20-1

CDR3: ASSSKNIQY
size: many
D: NA
J: TRBJ2-4
V: TRBV7-2

CDR3: ASSSGTADTGELF
size: many
D: TRBD1
J: TRBJ2-2
V: TRBV7-2

CDR3: ASSVGRKNTEAF
size: NA
D: NA
J: TRBJ1-1
V: TRBV2

CDR3: ASKPLLTEAF
size: many
D: NA
J: TRBJ1-1
V: TRBV7-2

CDR3: ASSPLAGAATEAF
size: many
D: NA
J: TRBJ1-1
V: TRBV11-2

CDR3: ASSSSPGSGETQY
size: many
D: NA
J: TRBJ2-5
V: TRBV6-5

CDR3: ASKPGQGNSGANVLT
size: NA
D: TRBD1
J: TRBJ2-6
V: TRBV14

CDR3: ASRDTGKTEAF
size: many
D: NA
J: TRBJ1-1
V: TRBV2

CDR3: ASSSSPGLVTKNIQY
size: NA
D: TRBD2
J: TRBJ2-4
V: TRBV7-2